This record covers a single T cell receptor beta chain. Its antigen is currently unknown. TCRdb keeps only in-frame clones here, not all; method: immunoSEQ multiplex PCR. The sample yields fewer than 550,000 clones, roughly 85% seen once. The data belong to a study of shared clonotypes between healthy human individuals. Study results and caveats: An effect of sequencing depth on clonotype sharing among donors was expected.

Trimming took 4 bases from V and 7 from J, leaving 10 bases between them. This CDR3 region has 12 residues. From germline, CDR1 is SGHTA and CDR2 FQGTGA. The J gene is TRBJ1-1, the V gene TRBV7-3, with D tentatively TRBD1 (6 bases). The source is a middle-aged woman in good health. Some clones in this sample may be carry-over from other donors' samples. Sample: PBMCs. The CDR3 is CASSSQGNEAFF. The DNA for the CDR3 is TGTGCCAGCAGCTCACAGGGAAATGAAGCTTTCTTT. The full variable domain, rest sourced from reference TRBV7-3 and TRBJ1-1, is GAGVSQTPSNKVTEKGKYVELRCDPISGHTALYWYRQSLGQGPEFLIYFQGTGAADDSGLPNDRFFAVRPEGSVSTLKIQRTERGDSAVYLCASSSQGNEAFFGQGTRLTVV.